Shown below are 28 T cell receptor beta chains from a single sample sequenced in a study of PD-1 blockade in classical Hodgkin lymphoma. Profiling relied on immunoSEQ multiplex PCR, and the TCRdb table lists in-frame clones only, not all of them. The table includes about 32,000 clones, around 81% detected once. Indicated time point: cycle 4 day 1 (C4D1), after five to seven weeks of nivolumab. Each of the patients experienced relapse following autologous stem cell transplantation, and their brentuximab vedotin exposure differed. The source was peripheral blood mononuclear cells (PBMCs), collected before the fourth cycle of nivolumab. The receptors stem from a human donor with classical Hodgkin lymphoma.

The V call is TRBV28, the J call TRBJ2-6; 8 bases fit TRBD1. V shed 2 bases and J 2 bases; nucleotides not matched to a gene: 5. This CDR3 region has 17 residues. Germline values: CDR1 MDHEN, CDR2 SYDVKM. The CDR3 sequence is CASSLGQGATGANVLTF. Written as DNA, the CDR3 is TGTGCCAGCAGTTTAGGCCAGGGGGCGACTGGGGCCAACGTCCTGACTTTC. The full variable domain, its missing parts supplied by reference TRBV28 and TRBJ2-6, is DVKVTQSSRYLVKRTGEKVFLECVQDMDHENMFWYRQDPGLGLRLIYFSYDVKMKEKGDIPEGYSVSREKKERFSLILESASTNQTSMYLCASSLGQGATGANVLTFGAGSRLTVL.

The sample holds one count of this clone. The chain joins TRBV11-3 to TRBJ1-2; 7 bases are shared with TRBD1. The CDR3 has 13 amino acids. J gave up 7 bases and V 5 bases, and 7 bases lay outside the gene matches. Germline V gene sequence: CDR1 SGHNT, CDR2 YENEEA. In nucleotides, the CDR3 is TGTGCCAGCAGCCTCGGGACAGTCTCTGGCTACACCTTC. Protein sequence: CASSLGTVSGYTF.

The CDR3 bases are TGTGCCATCAGTGGGACAGGTTGGAGCAATCAGCCCCAGCATTTT. This encodes CAISGTGWSNQPQHF. The rearrangement uses TRBV10-3 and TRBJ1-5; 7 positions match TRBD1. In germline, CDR1 is ENHRY, CDR2 SYGVKD. Unmatched junction bases numbered 4, after V lost 4 bases and J lost 1 base. CDR3 length equals 15 residues.

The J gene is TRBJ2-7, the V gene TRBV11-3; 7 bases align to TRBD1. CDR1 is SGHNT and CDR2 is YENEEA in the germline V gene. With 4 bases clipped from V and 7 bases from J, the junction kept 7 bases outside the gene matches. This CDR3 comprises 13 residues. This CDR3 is CASSWGQTQEQYF. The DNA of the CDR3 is TGTGCCAGCAGCTGGGGACAGACGCAGGAGCAGTACTTC.

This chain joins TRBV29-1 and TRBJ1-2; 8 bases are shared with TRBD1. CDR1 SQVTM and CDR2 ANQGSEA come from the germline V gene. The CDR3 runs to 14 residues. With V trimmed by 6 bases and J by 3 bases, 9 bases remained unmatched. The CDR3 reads CSVGPLTGDYGYTF. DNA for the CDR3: TGCAGCGTCGGCCCTTTGACAGGGGACTATGGCTACACCTTC. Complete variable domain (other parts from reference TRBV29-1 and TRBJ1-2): SAVISQKPSRDICQRGTSLTIQCQVDSQVTMMFWYRQQPGQSLTLIATANQGSEATYESGFVIDKFPISRPNLTFSTLTVSNMSPEDSSIYLCSVGPLTGDYGYTFGSGTRLTVV.

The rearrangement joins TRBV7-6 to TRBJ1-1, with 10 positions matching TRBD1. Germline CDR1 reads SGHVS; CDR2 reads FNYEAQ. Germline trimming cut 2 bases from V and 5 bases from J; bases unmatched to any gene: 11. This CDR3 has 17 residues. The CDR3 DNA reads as TGTGCCAGCAGCTTAACTTGGGACAGGGGAGGAAAAACTGAAGCTTTCTTT. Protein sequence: CASSLTWDRGGKTEAFF. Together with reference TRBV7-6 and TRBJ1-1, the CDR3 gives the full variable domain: GAGVSQSPRYKVTKRGQDVALRCDPISGHVSLYWYRQALGQGPEFLTYFNYEAQQDKSGLPNDRFSAERPEGSISTLTIQRTEQRDSAMYRCASSLTWDRGGKTEAFFGQGTRLTVV.

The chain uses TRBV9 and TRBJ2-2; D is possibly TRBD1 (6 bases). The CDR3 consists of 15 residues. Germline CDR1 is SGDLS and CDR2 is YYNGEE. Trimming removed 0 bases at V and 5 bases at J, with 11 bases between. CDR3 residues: CASSVGQEGTGELFF. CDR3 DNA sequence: TGTGCCAGCAGCGTAGGACAGGAAGGAACCGGGGAGCTGTTTTTT.

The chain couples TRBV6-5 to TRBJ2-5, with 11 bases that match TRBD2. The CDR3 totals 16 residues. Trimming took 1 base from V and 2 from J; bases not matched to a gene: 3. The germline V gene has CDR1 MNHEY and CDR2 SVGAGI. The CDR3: CASSYWGLAEQETQYF. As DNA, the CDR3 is TGTGCCAGCAGTTACTGGGGACTAGCGGAACAAGAGACCCAGTACTTC.

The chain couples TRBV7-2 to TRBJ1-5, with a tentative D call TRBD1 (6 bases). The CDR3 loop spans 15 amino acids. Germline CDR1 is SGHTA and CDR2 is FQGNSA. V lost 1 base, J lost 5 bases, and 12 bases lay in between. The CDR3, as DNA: TGTGCCAGCAGCTTAGAACTGGGGGCCCATCAGCCCCAGCATTTT. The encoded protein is CASSLELGAHQPQHF.

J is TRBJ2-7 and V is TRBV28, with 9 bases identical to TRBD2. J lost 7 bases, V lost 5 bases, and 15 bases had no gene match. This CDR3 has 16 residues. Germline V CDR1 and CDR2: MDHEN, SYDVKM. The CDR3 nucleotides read TGTGCCAGCAGTGCACCGGCGGGAGGGCCCGCGGGTGAGCAGTACTTC. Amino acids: CASSAPAGGPAGEQYF. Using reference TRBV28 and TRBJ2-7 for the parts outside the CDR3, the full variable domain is DVKVTQSSRYLVKRTGEKVFLECVQDMDHENMFWYRQDPGLGLRLIYFSYDVKMKEKGDIPEGYSVSREKKERFSLILESASTNQTSMYLCASSAPAGGPAGEQYFGPGTRLTVT.

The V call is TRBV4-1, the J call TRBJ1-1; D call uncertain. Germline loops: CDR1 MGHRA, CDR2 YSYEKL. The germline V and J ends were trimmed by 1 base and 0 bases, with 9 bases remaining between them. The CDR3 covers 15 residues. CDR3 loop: CASSQGFRMNTEAFF. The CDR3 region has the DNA TGCGCCAGCAGCCAAGGATTCAGAATGAACACTGAAGCTTTCTTT.

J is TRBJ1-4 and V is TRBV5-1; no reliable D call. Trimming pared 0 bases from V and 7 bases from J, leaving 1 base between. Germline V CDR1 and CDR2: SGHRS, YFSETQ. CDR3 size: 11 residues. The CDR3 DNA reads TGCGCCAGCAGCTTGGGTGAAAAACTGTTTTTT. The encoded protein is CASSLGEKLFF. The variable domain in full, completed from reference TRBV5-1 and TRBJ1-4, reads KAGVTQTPRYLIKTRGQQVTLSCSPISGHRSVSWYQQTPGQGLQFLFEYFSETQRNKGNFPGRFSGRQFSNSRSEMNVSTLELGDSALYLCASSLGEKLFFGSGTQLSVL.

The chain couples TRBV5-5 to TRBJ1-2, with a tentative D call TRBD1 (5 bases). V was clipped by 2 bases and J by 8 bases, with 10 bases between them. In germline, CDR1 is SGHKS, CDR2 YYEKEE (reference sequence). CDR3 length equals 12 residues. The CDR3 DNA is TGTGCCAGCAGCTTTAAGAGGGACGGCTACACCTTC. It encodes CASSFKRDGYTF.

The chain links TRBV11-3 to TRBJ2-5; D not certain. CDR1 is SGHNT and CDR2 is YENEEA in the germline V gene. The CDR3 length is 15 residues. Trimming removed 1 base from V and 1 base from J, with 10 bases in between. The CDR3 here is CASSLGAHLQETQYF. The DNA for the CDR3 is TGTGCCAGCAGCTTAGGCGCACACCTCCAAGAGACCCAGTACTTC.

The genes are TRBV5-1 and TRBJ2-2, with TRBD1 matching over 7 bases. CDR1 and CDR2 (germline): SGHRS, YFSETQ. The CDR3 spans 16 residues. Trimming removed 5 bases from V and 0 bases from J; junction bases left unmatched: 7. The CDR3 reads CASRTHGTANTGELFF. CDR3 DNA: TGCGCCAGCAGAACCCACGGGACAGCGAACACCGGGGAGCTGTTTTTT.

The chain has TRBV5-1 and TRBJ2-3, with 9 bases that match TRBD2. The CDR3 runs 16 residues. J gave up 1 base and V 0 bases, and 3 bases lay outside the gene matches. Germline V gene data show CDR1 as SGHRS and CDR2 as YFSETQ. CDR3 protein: CASSLVSSGGTDTQYF. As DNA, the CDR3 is TGCGCCAGCAGCTTGGTGTCTAGCGGGGGCACAGATACGCAGTATTTT. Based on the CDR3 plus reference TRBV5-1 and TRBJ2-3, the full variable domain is KAGVTQTPRYLIKTRGQQVTLSCSPISGHRSVSWYQQTPGQGLQFLFEYFSETQRNKGNFPGRFSGRQFSNSRSEMNVSTLELGDSALYLCASSLVSSGGTDTQYFGPGTRLTVL.

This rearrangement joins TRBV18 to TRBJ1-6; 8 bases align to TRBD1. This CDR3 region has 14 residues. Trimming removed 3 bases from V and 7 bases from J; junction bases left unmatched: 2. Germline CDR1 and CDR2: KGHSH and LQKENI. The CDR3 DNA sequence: TGTGCCAGCTCACCGGGACAGGAGAATTCACCCCTCCACTTT. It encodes CASSPGQENSPLHF. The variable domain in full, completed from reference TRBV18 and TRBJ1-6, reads NAGVMQNPRHLVRRRGQEARLRCSPMKGHSHVYWYRQLPEEGLKFMVYLQKENIIDESGMPKERFSAEFPKEGPSILRIQQVVRGDSAAYFCASSPGQENSPLHFGNGTRLTVT.

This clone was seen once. DNA for the CDR3: TGCGCCAGCAGCCAAGACGGGGGGTACGGGATTTCTGGTGAAGCTTTCTTT. Translation gives CASSQDGGYGISGEAFF. The chain recombines TRBV4-3 with TRBJ1-1, with D perhaps TRBD1 (5 bases). The CDR3 is 17 amino acids. The germline gives CDR1 LGHNA, CDR2 YSLEER. Trimming left V 0 bases short and J 7 bases short, with 21 bases between.

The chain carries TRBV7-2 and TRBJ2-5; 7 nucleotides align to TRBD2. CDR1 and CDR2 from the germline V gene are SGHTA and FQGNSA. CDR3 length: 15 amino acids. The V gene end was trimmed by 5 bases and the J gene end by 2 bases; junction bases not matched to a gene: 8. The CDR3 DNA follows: TGTGCCAGCAGCGGCGTGAGCGGGATTCAAGAGACCCAGTACTTC. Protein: CASSGVSGIQETQYF.

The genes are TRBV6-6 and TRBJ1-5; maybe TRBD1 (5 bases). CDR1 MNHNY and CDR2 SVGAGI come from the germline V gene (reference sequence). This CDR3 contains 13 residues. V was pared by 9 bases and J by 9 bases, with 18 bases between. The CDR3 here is CASRDGSDAPQHF. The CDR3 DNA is TGTGCCAGTCGGGACGGATCAGACGCGCCCCAGCATTTT.

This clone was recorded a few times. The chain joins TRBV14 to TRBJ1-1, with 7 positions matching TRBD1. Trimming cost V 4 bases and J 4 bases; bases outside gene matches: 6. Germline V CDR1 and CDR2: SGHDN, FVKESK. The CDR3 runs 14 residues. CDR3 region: CASSPLQGLTEAFF. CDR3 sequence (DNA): TGTGCCAGCAGCCCCCTACAGGGGCTCACTGAAGCTTTCTTT. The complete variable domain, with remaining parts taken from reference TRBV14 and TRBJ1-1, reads EAGVTQFPSHSVIEKGQTVTLRCDPISGHDNLYWYRRVMGKEIKFLLHFVKESKQDESGMPNNRFLAERTGGTYSTLKVQPAELEDSGVYFCASSPLQGLTEAFFGQGTRLTVV.

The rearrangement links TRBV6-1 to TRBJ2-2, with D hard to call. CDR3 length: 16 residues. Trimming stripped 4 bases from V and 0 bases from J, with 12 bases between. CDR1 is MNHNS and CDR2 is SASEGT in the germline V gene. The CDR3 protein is CASSVYIPANTGELFF. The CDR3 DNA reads TGTGCCAGCAGTGTTTACATACCCGCGAACACCGGGGAGCTGTTTTTT.

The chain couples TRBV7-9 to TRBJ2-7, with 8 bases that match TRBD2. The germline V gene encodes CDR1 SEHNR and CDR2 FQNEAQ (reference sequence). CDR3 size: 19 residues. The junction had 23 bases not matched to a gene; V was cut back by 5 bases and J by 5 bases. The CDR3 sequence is CASSGGRERSPGRVNEQYF. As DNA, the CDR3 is TGTGCCAGCAGCGGAGGGCGCGAAAGATCTCCCGGGAGGGTTAACGAGCAGTACTTC.

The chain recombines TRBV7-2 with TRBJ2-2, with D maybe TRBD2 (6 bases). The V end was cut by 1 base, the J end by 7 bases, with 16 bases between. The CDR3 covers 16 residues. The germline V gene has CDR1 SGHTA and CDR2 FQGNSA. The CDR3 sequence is CASSLVAGPEGGELFF. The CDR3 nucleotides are TGTGCCAGCAGCTTAGTGGCGGGGCCGGAAGGCGGGGAGCTGTTTTTT.

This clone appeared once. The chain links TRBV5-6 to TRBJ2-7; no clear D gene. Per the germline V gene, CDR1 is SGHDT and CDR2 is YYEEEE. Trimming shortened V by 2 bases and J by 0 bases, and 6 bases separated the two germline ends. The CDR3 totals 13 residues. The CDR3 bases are TGTGCCAGCAGCTTCGTCCGCTCCTACGAGCAGTACTTC. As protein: CASSFVRSYEQYF.

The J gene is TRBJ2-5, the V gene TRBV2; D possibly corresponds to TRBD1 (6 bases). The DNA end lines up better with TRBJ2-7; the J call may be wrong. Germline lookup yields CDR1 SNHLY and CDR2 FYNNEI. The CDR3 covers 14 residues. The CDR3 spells CASSLMGATYEQYF. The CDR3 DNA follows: TGTGCCAGCAGTTTGATGGGGGCTACCTACGAGCAGTACTTC.

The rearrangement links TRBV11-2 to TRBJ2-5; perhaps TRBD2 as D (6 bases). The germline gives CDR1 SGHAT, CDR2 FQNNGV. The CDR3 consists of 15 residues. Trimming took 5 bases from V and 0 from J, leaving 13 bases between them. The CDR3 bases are TGTGCCAGCAGCGTGGGGGGTAGAGACCAAGAGACCCAGTACTTC. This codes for CASSVGGRDQETQYF.

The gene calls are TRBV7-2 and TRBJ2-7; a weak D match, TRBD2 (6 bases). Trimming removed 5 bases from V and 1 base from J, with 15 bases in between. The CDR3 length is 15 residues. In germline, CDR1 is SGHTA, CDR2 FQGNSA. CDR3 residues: CASSPAGTGSYEQYF. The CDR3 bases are TGTGCCAGCAGCCCAGCCGGGACTGGATCCTACGAGCAGTACTTC.